This T cell receptor beta chain comes out of a study of shared clonotypes between healthy human individuals. Study outcomes and limitations: Generally, naive subsets came out with larger estimated richness than memory subsets.

Remarks on this clone: Its antigen is not known.

TCRdb's copy holds only in-frame clones and misses some; the assay was immunoSEQ multiplex PCR. The sample includes about 960,000 clones, over 60% seen only once; the top ten take roughly 1.5%. V dropped 2 bases and J dropped 5 bases, with 10 bases sitting between them. Germline V lookup: CDR1 SGHTS, CDR2 YDEGEE. The CDR3 runs to 13 residues. This rearrangement joins TRBV5-8 to TRBJ1-2; no clear D gene. The receptor's source is a young man in good health. The sequencing sample was made of memory CD4+ T cells sorted from blood. The subset was: CD45RA-negative fraction. CDR3 sequence: CASSLNEPYGYTF. Written as DNA, the CDR3 is TGTGCCAGCAGCTTAAATGAACCTTATGGCTACACCTTC.